These 13 T cell receptor beta chains were all obtained from the same sample, sequenced in a study of T cells in Graves' hyperthyroidism and ophthalmopathy. Researchers amplified the TCR beta CDR3 regions from RNA transcripts. The TCR CDR3 was amplified in a first-round RT-PCR using the HTBI primer set. Each CDR3 protein is one row after TCRdb ran MiXCR on the multiplex PCR reads. The sample has around 350,000 distinct CDR3 sequences; about 25% are singletons. Sample: blood. The receptor set was obtained from a man in his fifties with Graves' hyperthyroidism.

This clonotype was seen repeatedly, ten times or more. This sequence joins TRBV12-3 or TRBV12-4 and TRBJ1-2; D unclear. The CDR3 length is 12 residues. Between the trimmed V and J ends, which lost 2 bases and 8 bases, there was a span of 9 bases. The CDR3 loop reads CASSLLGRGYTF. Here the CDR3 DNA reads TGTGCCAGCAGTTTATTAGGGCGCGGCTACACCTTC.

In this sample, this clonotype turned up a few times. The chain links TRBV11-2 to TRBJ2-2; 9 bases align to TRBD2. V dropped 2 bases and J dropped 6; count of bases not matched to a gene: 19. The germline V gene encodes CDR1 SGHAT and CDR2 FQNNGV. The CDR3 has 20 amino acids. CDR3 bases: TGTGCCAGCAGCTTACAGGTAGCCTTTAGAGCGGGAGGCAGCCCCGGGGAGCTGTTTTTT. This encodes CASSLQVAFRAGGSPGELFF.

The V call is TRBV6-1, the J call TRBJ2-2; D gene unclear. The CDR3 consists of 14 residues. V gave up 1 base and J gave up 3 bases, with 6 bases separating them. The germline V gene encodes CDR1 MNHNS and CDR2 SASEGT. CDR3 coding DNA: TGTGCCAGCAGTGAAGGGCCTCACACCGGGGAGCTGTTTTTT. Translated, it gives CASSEGPHTGELFF.

This clonotype was seen more than once but under ten times. The chain carries TRBV7-3 and TRBJ2-1; D is unclear. The CDR3 spans 13 residues. CDR1 and CDR2 (germline): SGHTA, FQGTGA. The germline V and J ends were trimmed by 3 bases and 7 bases, with 10 bases remaining between them. In DNA, the CDR3 is TGTGCCAGCAGCTTGGGGATTTGGAATGAGCAGTTCTTC. Translation: CASSLGIWNEQFF.

This rearrangement joins TRBV27 to TRBJ2-2; the match to TRBD2 covers 8 bases. The CDR3 totals 17 residues. The germline CDR1 and CDR2 sequences are MNHEY and SMNVEV (reference sequence). V lost 4 bases to trimming and J lost 2 bases; unmatched junction nucleotides: 9. This CDR3 is CASSWTSKRLNTGELFF. Here the CDR3 DNA reads TGTGCCAGCAGTTGGACTAGCAAACGTTTAAACACCGGGGAGCTGTTTTTT.

This chain connects TRBV6-2 or TRBV6-3 to TRBJ2-5; tentatively, D is TRBD1 or TRBD2 (5 bases each). Per the germline V gene, CDR1 is MNHEY and CDR2 is SVGEGT. V lost 2 bases and J lost 3, with 13 bases in between. This CDR3 comprises 15 residues. The CDR3 DNA follows: TGTGCCAGCAGTTACAATGGGGCGGGTAAAGAGACCCAGTACTTC. Amino acid sequence: CASSYNGAGKETQYF.

This clonotype was found many times. The chain uses TRBV28 and TRBJ1-1; D is undetermined. This CDR3 comprises 10 residues. Germline CDR1 is MDHEN and CDR2 is SYDVKM. Between the trimmed V and J ends, which lost 8 bases and 8 bases, there was a span of 9 bases. CDR3 in DNA: TGTGCCAGCGGAGAGACAGAAGCTTTCTTT. Protein: CASGETEAFF.

This clonotype was counted only a few times. This chain links TRBV12-3 or TRBV12-4 with TRBJ2-5; 7 bases agree with TRBD2. The junction had 6 bases not matched to a gene; V was cut back by 3 bases and J by 2 bases. CDR3 length: 15 residues. CDR3: CASSFILAEQETQYF. CDR3 nucleotide sequence: TGTGCCAGCAGTTTTATTCTAGCGGAACAAGAGACCCAGTACTTC.

The V gene is TRBV20-1, the J gene TRBJ2-1; D is perhaps TRBD2 (6 bases). In germline, CDR1 is DFQATT, CDR2 SNEGSKA (reference sequence). The ends were cut back, 4 bases at V and 3 bases at J, with 16 bases in the middle. The CDR3 has 15 residues. This chain's CDR3 is CSAKNGTRLYNEQFF. CDR3 DNA: TGCAGTGCTAAAAATGGGACTCGCCTCTACAATGAGCAGTTCTTC.

Turning to this clonotype: The junction shows a germline mismatch at one end, possibly a read error. The chain joins TRBV7-3 to TRBJ1-4; no clear D gene. CDR1 and CDR2 (germline): SGHTA, FQGTGA. This CDR3 contains 15 residues. This CDR3 is CASSLVSTTNEKLFF. The CDR3 DNA sequence: TGTGCCAGCAGCTTAGTTTCTACAACAAATGAAAAACTGTTTTTT.

This chain connects TRBV19 to TRBJ2-5, with TRBD2 matching 11 bases. In germline, CDR1 is LNHDA, CDR2 SQIVND (reference sequence). This CDR3 is built from 16 residues. The J segment lost 5 bases and the V segment lost 4 bases, leaving 9 bases of the junction unmatched. In nucleotides, the CDR3 is TGTGCCAGTAGTACCCTTAGCGGGAGGGCCAGGGAGACCCAGTACTTC. It translates to CASSTLSGRARETQYF.

This clonotype has ten or more counts. J is TRBJ2-5 and V is TRBV2; a weak D match, TRBD1 (5 bases). CDR3 length equals 14 residues. Germline CDR1 SNHLY, CDR2 FYNNEI. The V end lost 1 base, the J end lost 5 bases, and 11 bases lay between the germline ends. DNA for the CDR3: TGTGCCAGCAGTGAAGGGATCACAGGCGAGACCCAGTACTTC. This gives the protein CASSEGITGETQYF.

The rearrangement joins TRBV10-1 to TRBJ2-3, with a possible D match to TRBD2 (5 bases). This CDR3 comprises 15 residues. Germline V gives CDR1 WNHNN, CDR2 SYGVQD (reference sequence). Trimming stripped 6 bases from V and 0 bases from J, with 13 bases between. CDR3 DNA: TGCGCCAGCAGCGAGACTACCCTTAGCACAGATACGCAGTATTTT. Its translation: CASSETTLSTDTQYF.